This T cell receptor (beta chain) comes out of a study of T cell changes during pregnancy in multiple sclerosis. V lost 0 bases and J 9 bases, leaving 13 bases between the germline ends. The CDR3 runs to 14 residues. Germline CDR1 SGDLS, CDR2 YYNGEE. Here immunoSEQ multiplex PCR was the method, and the copy in TCRdb shows in-frame clones only, minus some. The top ten clones hold roughly 0.35% of a sample with 61,000 or so clones, just over 90% of them seen once. This chain uses TRBV9 with TRBJ2-4; tentative D call: TRBD2 (5 bases). The specimen comprised CD4+ T cells from peripheral blood mononuclear cells, sampled before pregnancy. The receptor's source is a female donor with multiple sclerosis, enrolled in a pregnancy study. DNA of the CDR3: TGTGCCAGCAGCGTAGCTACAGCGGCGGCCATTCAGTACTTC. Its translation: CASSVATAAAIQYF.